What follows are 5 T cell receptor beta chains derived from one specimen sequenced in a study of cytomegalovirus exposure and HLA in healthy donors. Primers for the PCR totalled 60 Vbeta and 13 Jbeta. Assay used: immunoSEQ multiplex PCR; TCRdb lists only in-frame clones, some missing. The table includes some 130,000 clones, roughly four fifths detected once. Material for sequencing was PBMCs. The receptors come from a male donor in good health and CMV-seropositive.

The rearrangement links TRBV11-2 to TRBJ2-5; no definite D call. The DNA matches TRBJ2-7 better at its end, which makes the J call doubtful. CDR1 is SGHAT and CDR2 is FQNNGV in the germline V gene. The CDR3 sequence is 11 residues long. Here the CDR3 DNA reads TGTGCCAGCAGCCAGGCATACGAGCAGTACTTC. Protein product: CASSQAYEQYF.

This chain links TRBV19 with TRBJ1-2; 8 nucleotides agree with TRBD1. V trimming: 5 bases; J trimming: 4 bases; junction bases outside the gene matches: 3. This CDR3 is 13 amino acids long. Germline CDR1 reads LNHDA; CDR2 reads SQIVND (reference sequence). CDR3 in amino acids: CASSRDRTYGYTF. CDR3 DNA: TGTGCCAGTAGTCGGGACAGGACCTATGGCTACACCTTC.

The V call is TRBV20-1, the J call TRBJ2-1, with D perhaps matching TRBD2 (5 bases). The CDR3 consists of 11 residues. Germline V lookup: CDR1 DFQATT, CDR2 SNEGSKA (reference sequence). The ends were cut back, 6 bases at V and 8 bases at J, with 11 bases in the middle. This CDR3 reads CSALEDDEQFF. Written as DNA, the CDR3 is TGCAGTGCCCTGGAGGACGATGAGCAGTTCTTC.

This chain uses TRBV11-2 with TRBJ2-5, with D uncertain. CDR3 size: 15 residues. Germline assignment: CDR1 SGHAT and CDR2 FQNNGV. V shed 1 base and J shed 2 bases, with 11 bases lying between them. CDR3 DNA: TGTGCCAGCAGCTTAGGGAGAGCCTCTCAAGAGACCCAGTACTTC. Translation gives CASSLGRASQETQYF.

The rearrangement links TRBV30 to TRBJ2-2; D ambiguous. The CDR3 sequence is 13 residues long. V was pared by 0 bases and J by 8 bases, with 10 bases between. The germline V gene encodes CDR1 GTSNPN and CDR2 SVGIG (reference sequence). The CDR3 DNA follows: TGTGCCTGGAGTGTACGGGTGCGGGGGGAGCTGTTTTTT. As protein: CAWSVRVRGELFF.